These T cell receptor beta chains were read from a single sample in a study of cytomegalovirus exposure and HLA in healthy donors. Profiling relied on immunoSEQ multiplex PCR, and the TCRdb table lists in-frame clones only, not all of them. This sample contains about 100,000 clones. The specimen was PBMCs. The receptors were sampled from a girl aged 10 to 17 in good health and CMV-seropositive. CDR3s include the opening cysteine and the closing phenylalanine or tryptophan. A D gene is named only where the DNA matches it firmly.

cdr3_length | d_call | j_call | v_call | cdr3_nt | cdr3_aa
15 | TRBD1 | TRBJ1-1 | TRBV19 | TGTGCCAGTCAGGGGGTCCTAACCCTGACCACTGAAGCTTTCTTT | CASQGVLTLTTEAFF
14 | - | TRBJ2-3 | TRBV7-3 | TGTGCCAGCAGCCCGGGACACTCCACAGATACGCAGTATTTT | CASSPGHSTDTQYF
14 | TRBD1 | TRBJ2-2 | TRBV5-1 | TGCGCCAGCAGCTTGGGACAGGGGGCCGGGGAGCTGTTTTTT | CASSLGQGAGELFF
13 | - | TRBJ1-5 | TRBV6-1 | TGTGCCAGCAGTAAACAGGGTTACCAGCCCCAGCATTTT | CASSKQGYQPQHF
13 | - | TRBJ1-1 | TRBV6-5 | TGTGCCAGCAGTTACGGCCAGAACACTGAAGCTTTCTTT | CASSYGQNTEAFF
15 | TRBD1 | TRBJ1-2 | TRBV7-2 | TGTGCCAGCAGCGCATCCGGGACAGGGGTCTATGGCTACACCTTC | CASSASGTGVYGYTF
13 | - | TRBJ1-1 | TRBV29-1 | TGCAGCGTTTGTGAGGGCATCGGCACTGAAGCTTTCTTT | CSVCEGIGTEAFF
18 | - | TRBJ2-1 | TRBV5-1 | TGCGCCAGCAGCTTGTTATCGTGGGAGGACCTTACAAGCAATGAGCAGTTCTTC | CASSLLSWEDLTSNEQFF
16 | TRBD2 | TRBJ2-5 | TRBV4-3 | TGCGCCAGCAGCCAAGATAAAGCGGGGGGGCCAGAGACCCAGTACTTC | CASSQDKAGGPETQYF
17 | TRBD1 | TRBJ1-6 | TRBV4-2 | TGTGCCAGCAGCCCGCGTCTGACAGGGGCAGGGAATTCACCCCTACACTTT | CASSPRLTGAGNSPLHF
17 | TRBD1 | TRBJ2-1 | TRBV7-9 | TGTGCCAGCAGCCATCGGACAGGGGATAGGGAGGACAATGAGCAGTTCTTC | CASSHRTGDREDNEQFF
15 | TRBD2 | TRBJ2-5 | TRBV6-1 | TGTGCCAGCAGTGAACTAGCGGGGAGGGAAGAGACCCAGTACTTC | CASSELAGREETQYF
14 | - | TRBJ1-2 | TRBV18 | TGTGCCAGCTCACCACCGCCGGGGGGCTATGGCTACACCTTC | CASSPPPGGYGYTF
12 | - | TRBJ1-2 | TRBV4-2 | TGTGCCAGCAGCCTCCGTGAGTATGGCTACACCTTC | CASSLREYGYTF
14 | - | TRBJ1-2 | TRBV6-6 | TGTGCCAGCAGATCAACCGACAGCTTGTATGGCTACACCTTC | CASRSTDSLYGYTF
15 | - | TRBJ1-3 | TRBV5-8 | TGTGCCAGCAGCTTGGCCAGGGGCCCTGGAAACACCATATATTTT | CASSLARGPGNTIYF